A selection of T cell receptor beta chains follows, all from one sample in a study of shared clonotypes between healthy human individuals. Assay: immunoSEQ multiplex PCR; the TCRdb copy retains only in-frame clones and omits some. The sample has 2,500,000 or so clones, around 90% seen once. The sequencing sample was made of naive CD4+ T cells from PBMCs. The receptors here all came from a man aged 18-30 years in good health. Some clones in this sample may be carry-over from other donors' samples. CDR3s include the opening cysteine and the closing phenylalanine or tryptophan. The D gene is left open where the match is weak. Where a row states a size, it is once, few, many or the class of an expanded clone; other rows omit it.

>TRBD2|TRBV5-4|-|TRBJ2-3
CASSLPVGASGVRSTDTQYF
TGTGCCAGCAGCTTGCCGGTTGGGGCTAGCGGGGTACGATCCACAGATACGCAGTATTTT
>-|TRBV10-3|-|TRBJ2-1
CAISEVYNEQFF
TGTGCCATCAGTGAAGTCTACAATGAGCAGTTCTTC
>-|TRBV29-1|-|TRBJ2-7
CSVFGGGYEQYF
TGCAGCGTCTTCGGCGGAGGCTACGAGCAGTACTTC
>-|TRBV7-2|-|TRBJ2-1
CASSRSRGGSSYNEQFF
TGTGCCAGCAGCCGGTCCCGAGGGGGAAGCTCCTACAATGAGCAGTTCTTC
>-|TRBV15|-|TRBJ2-7
CATSRLGRFYEQYF
TGTGCCACCAGCAGGCTAGGCCGATTCTACGAGCAGTACTTC
>-|TRBV5-1|once|TRBJ2-1
CASSPISGSYNEQFF
TGCGCCAGCAGCCCCATCTCAGGCTCCTACAATGAGCAGTTCTTC
>-|TRBV5-1|-|TRBJ1-1
CASSLVGTRNTEAFF
TGCGCCAGCAGCTTGGTTGGGACAAGGAACACTGAAGCTTTCTTT
>-|TRBV6-1|-|TRBJ2-7
CASSEGWHYEQYF
TGTGCCAGCAGTGAAGGGTGGCACTACGAGCAGTACTTC
>-|TRBV2|-|TRBJ2-7
CASSPGPRPYEQYF
TGTGCCAGCAGTCCGGGCCCACGACCATACGAGCAGTACTTC
>-|TRBV7-9|-|TRBJ1-3
CASSLVGTGNTIYF
TGTGCCAGCAGCTTAGTTGGGACTGGAAACACCATATATTTT
>-|TRBV9|-|TRBJ2-2
CASSPFRGTGELFF
TGTGCCAGCAGCCCGTTTAGGGGAACCGGGGAGCTGTTTTTT
>-|TRBV5-5|-|TRBJ1-4
CASSLARGFEKLFF
TGTGCCAGCAGCTTGGCTAGGGGTTTTGAAAAACTGTTTTTT
>-|TRBV29-1|-|TRBJ2-5
CSVEGGLQETQYF
TGCAGCGTTGAAGGGGGGCTACAAGAGACCCAGTACTTC
>-|TRBV7-2|-|TRBJ2-5
CASSLGGSGQETQYF
TGTGCCAGCAGCTTAGGCGGGTCGGGGCAAGAGACCCAGTACTTC
>-|TRBV6-1|-|TRBJ1-2
CASSEALRANYGYTF
TGTGCCAGCAGTGAGGCCTTGAGAGCTAACTATGGCTACACCTTC
>-|TRBV5-1|once|TRBJ2-6
CASSLLGLTGANVLTF
TGCGCCAGCAGCCTACTTGGGTTGACTGGGGCCAACGTCCTGACTTTC
>-|TRBV29-1|-|TRBJ2-5
CSARHGARETQYF
TGCAGCGCCCGACACGGCGCCCGGGAGACCCAGTACTTC
>TRBD1|TRBV29-1|-|TRBJ2-7
CSAGTDEQYF
TGCAGCGCTGGGACAGACGAGCAGTACTTC
>-|TRBV19|-|TRBJ2-2
CASSMIQGVGLFF
TGTGCCAGTAGTATGATACAGGGTGTCGGGCTGTTTTTT
>-|TRBV5-1|once|TRBJ2-3
CASSSGTFKTDTQYF
TGCGCCAGCAGCTCCGGGACTTTTAAAACAGATACGCAGTATTTT
>TRBD2|TRBV7-2|-|TRBJ2-3
CASSGLGVTDTQYF
TGTGCCAGCAGCGGACTAGGGGTTACAGATACGCAGTATTTT
>TRBD1|TRBV2|-|TRBJ2-2
CASQGALNAGELFF
TGTGCCAGCCAGGGGGCTTTAAACGCCGGGGAGCTGTTTTTT
>-|TRBV5-1|-|TRBJ2-7
CASSLLQGSYEQYF
TGCGCCAGCAGCTTGCTTCAGGGGTCCTACGAGCAGTACTTC
>-|TRBV5-1|-|TRBJ1-1
CASSWDGGNTEAFF
TGCGCCAGCAGCTGGGACGGAGGGAACACTGAAGCTTTCTTT
>-|TRBV29-1|-|TRBJ1-1
CSVDQGLNTEAFF
TGCAGCGTTGACCAGGGTCTGAACACTGAAGCTTTCTTT
>-|TRBV12-5|few|TRBJ1-1
CASAPRAYTEAFF
TGTGCTAGTGCCCCACGGGCGTACACTGAAGCTTTCTTT
>-|TRBV27|-|TRBJ1-1
CASSSAGWTEAFF
TGTGCCAGCAGTTCTGCGGGATGGACTGAAGCTTTCTTT
>-|TRBV6-1|-|TRBJ2-2
CASSERGMANTGELFF
TGTGCCAGCAGTGAAAGGGGTATGGCGAACACCGGGGAGCTGTTTTTT
>-|TRBV6-6|once|TRBJ2-5
CASSPGLRIQETQYF
TGTGCCAGCAGCCCGGGACTCAGGATCCAAGAGACCCAGTACTTC
>-|TRBV7-9|-|TRBJ2-7
CASSPGKNGIYEQYF
TGTGCCAGCAGCCCCGGGAAAAACGGGATTTACGAGCAGTACTTC
>-|TRBV9|-|TRBJ2-1
CASSVGSGIAYNEQFF
TGTGCCAGCAGCGTAGGGTCCGGGATAGCCTACAATGAGCAGTTCTTC
>-|TRBV6-1|-|TRBJ1-5
CASSEAGGAQPQHF
TGTGCCAGCAGTGAAGCGGGAGGGGCTCAGCCCCAGCATTTT
>TRBD1|TRBV2|-|TRBJ1-3
CASSRQGPSGNTIYF
TGTGCCAGCAGTAGACAGGGACCCTCTGGAAACACCATATATTTT
>TRBD2|TRBV18|-|TRBJ2-1
CASSGTSGSYNEQFF
TGTGCCAGCTCAGGGACTAGCGGTTCATACAATGAGCAGTTCTTC
>TRBD2|TRBV6-6|-|TRBJ2-3
CASRGTGGTDTQYF
TGTGCCAGCAGGGGGACGGGGGGAACAGATACGCAGTATTTT
>-|TRBV30|-|TRBJ1-1
CAWSEGPNTEAFF
TGTGCCTGGAGCGAGGGTCCGAACACTGAAGCTTTCTTT
>TRBD1|TRBV27|-|TRBJ2-7
CASRIRDSSYEQYF
TGTGCCAGCAGAATCCGGGACAGCAGCTACGAGCAGTACTTC
>TRBD2|TRBV11-2|-|TRBJ2-1
CASRKAGEIYNEQFF
TGTGCCAGCAGGAAAGCGGGAGAAATATACAATGAGCAGTTCTTC
>-|TRBV7-2|-|TRBJ1-5
CASSQGPGRGYQPQHF
TGTGCCAGCAGTCAGGGCCCGGGGAGGGGGTATCAGCCCCAGCATTTT
>-|TRBV7-2|-|TRBJ2-3
CASSLWGTGSADTQYF
TGTGCCAGCAGCTTATGGGGAACGGGGTCAGCAGATACGCAGTATTTT
>-|TRBV27|-|TRBJ2-1
CASSYRGGHEQFF
TGTGCCAGCAGTTACAGGGGAGGTCATGAGCAGTTCTTC
>TRBD2|TRBV11-2|-|TRBJ2-2
CASSRTSGRRTGELFF
TGTGCCAGCAGCCGGACTAGCGGGAGGAGAACCGGGGAGCTGTTTTTT
>TRBD2|TRBV4-1|-|TRBJ2-1
CASSQELTSGSPRRGQFF
TGCGCCAGCAGCCAGGAGCTGACTAGCGGGAGTCCCCGGAGGGGGCAGTTCTTC
>TRBD1|TRBV7-9|-|TRBJ2-7
CASAPTGGSYEQYF
TGTGCCAGCGCCCCGACAGGGGGGTCCTACGAGCAGTACTTC
>-|TRBV18|few|TRBJ2-2
CASSPRGNTGELFF
TGTGCCAGCTCACCACGGGGGAACACCGGGGAGCTGTTTTTT